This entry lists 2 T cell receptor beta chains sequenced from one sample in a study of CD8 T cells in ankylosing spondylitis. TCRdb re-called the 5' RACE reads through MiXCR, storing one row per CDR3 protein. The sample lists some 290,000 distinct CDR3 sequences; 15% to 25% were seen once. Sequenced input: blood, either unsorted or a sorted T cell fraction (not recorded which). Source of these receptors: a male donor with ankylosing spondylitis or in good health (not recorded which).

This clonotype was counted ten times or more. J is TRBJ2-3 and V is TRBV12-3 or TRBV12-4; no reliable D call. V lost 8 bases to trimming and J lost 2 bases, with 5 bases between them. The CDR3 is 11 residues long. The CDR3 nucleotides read TGTGCCAGCCTTACCACAGATACGCAGTATTTT. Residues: CASLTTDTQYF.

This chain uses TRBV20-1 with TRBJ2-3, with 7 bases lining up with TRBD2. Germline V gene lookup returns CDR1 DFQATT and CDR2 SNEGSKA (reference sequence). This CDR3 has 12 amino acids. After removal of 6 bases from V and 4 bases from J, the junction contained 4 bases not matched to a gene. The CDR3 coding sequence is TGCAGTGCACCACGGGAGGCAGATACGCAGTATTTT. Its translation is CSAPREADTQYF.